Here is one T cell receptor beta chain with its context. Its antigen remains unidentified. CDR1 and CDR2 from the germline V gene are LGHNA and YNFKEQ. Trimming at V came to 3 bases and at J to 7 bases, leaving 4 bases not matched to a gene. The CDR3 extends over 14 amino acids. After extraction with the RNeasy kit, roughly 0.5 to 1 ug of the RNA was reverse transcribed using random hexamers. TCRdb ran MiXCR on the immunoSEQ multiplex PCR reads and lists one entry per CDR3 protein. Of 150,000 to 200,000 distinct CDR3 sequences detected, less than 95% appear once; the ten largest clones hold 0.085% to 0.13%. In contrast to the negatively isolated CD8+ and CD4+ T cells, TEMRA cells were FACS-enriched. The data belong to a study of CD8 T cells in Susac syndrome. Overall study findings and caveats: Regarding the TCR sequencing and HLA analysis, the study admitted that a relatively small number of individuals were involved.

Sequencing used CD4+ T cells from PBMCs. The source is a human donor in good health. The chain links TRBV4-2 to TRBJ1-2; 11 bases are a match to TRBD1. Written as DNA, the CDR3 is TGTGCCAGCAGCCAGGGACAGGGGGAGAGTGGCTACACCTTC. It translates to CASSQGQGESGYTF.